A single sample is the source of the 23 T cell receptor beta chains below, sequenced in a study of CD8 T cells in Susac syndrome. An input of roughly 0.5 to 1 ug of RNA was subjected to reverse transcription using random hexamers. Each CDR3 protein gets one entry after TCRdb re-called the immunoSEQ multiplex PCR reads with MiXCR. The data show about 130,000 distinct CDR3 sequences, just under 95% seen once. The specimen sequenced was CD8+ T cells from PBMCs. All receptors derive from a human donor with Susac syndrome.

This chain joins TRBV28 and TRBJ1-1; 8 bases line up with TRBD1. Germline values: CDR1 MDHEN, CDR2 SYDVKM. The CDR3 contains 17 residues. V gave up 4 bases and J gave up 0 bases; unmatched junction bases: 10. DNA for the CDR3: TGTGCCAGCAGTTACTCAGGGGGCGTTTATCTGAACACTGAAGCTTTCTTT. Translated, it gives CASSYSGGVYLNTEAFF.

This chain links TRBV9 with TRBJ1-3; D is perhaps TRBD1 (5 bases). V was pared by 3 bases and J by 1 base, with 8 bases between. Germline values: CDR1 SGDLS, CDR2 YYNGEE. The CDR3 is 14 residues long. The chain's CDR3 is CASSDQGSGNTIYF. Here the CDR3 DNA reads TGTGCCAGCAGCGACCAGGGTTCTGGAAACACCATATATTTT. The entire variable domain, with the rest obtained from reference TRBV9 and TRBJ1-3, is as follows: DSGVTQTPKHLITATGQRVTLRCSPRSGDLSVYWYQQSLDQGLQFLIQYYNGEERAKGNILERFSAQQFPDLHSELNLSSLELGDSALYFCASSDQGSGNTIYFGEGSWLTVV.

The rearrangement uses TRBV6-4 and TRBJ2-1; D call uncertain. In germline, CDR1 is MRHNA, CDR2 SNTAGT. V shed 2 bases and J shed 5 bases, with 10 bases lying between them. The CDR3 consists of 14 residues. The CDR3 loop reads CASSDRHENNEQFF. CDR3 nucleotides: TGTGCCAGCAGTGACAGACACGAAAACAATGAGCAGTTCTTC.

The rearrangement links TRBV6-5 to TRBJ2-1; TRBD1 matches at 9 bases. CDR1 and CDR2 (germline): MNHEY, SVGAGI. The CDR3 runs to 15 residues. J lost 7 bases, V lost 5 bases, and 9 bases had no gene match. CDR3 amino acids: CASSMDRGGFNEQFF. CDR3 nucleotide sequence: TGTGCCAGCAGTATGGACAGGGGAGGATTTAATGAGCAGTTCTTC.

The rearrangement joins TRBV11-2 to TRBJ1-2; 7 nucleotides match TRBD1. CDR3 length: 16 residues. CDR1 and CDR2 from the germline V gene are SGHAT and FQNNGV. The junction had 17 bases not matched to a gene; V was cut back by 5 bases and J by 8 bases. CDR3 in amino acids: CASSQTATGVSGGYTF. The CDR3 nucleotides are TGTGCCAGCAGCCAGACGGCTACAGGGGTATCGGGGGGCTACACCTTC.

The V call is TRBV13, the J call TRBJ1-3; TRBD1 might be the D (5 bases). This CDR3 comprises 17 residues. The V end lost 5 bases, the J end lost 3 bases, and 20 bases lay between the germline ends. Germline loops: CDR1 PRHDT, CDR2 FYEKMQ (reference sequence). The CDR3, as DNA: TGTGCCAGCAGCCTAGAGGGGACTCCGGTCGATGGAAACACCATATATTTT. Its translation is CASSLEGTPVDGNTIYF.

The J gene is TRBJ2-5, the V gene TRBV7-9; D is unresolved. CDR1 is SEHNR, CDR2 FQNEAQ, per germline (reference sequence). Trimming took off 6 bases at V and 5 bases at J, with 10 bases between the two ends. The CDR3 length is 12 residues. The CDR3 spells CASRSTGETQYF. The DNA of the CDR3 is TGTGCCAGCAGATCAACCGGGGAGACCCAGTACTTC.

This clonotype was observed a few times. The chain employs TRBV12-3 or TRBV12-4 and TRBJ2-7; no clear D gene. Trimming removed 3 bases at V and 3 bases at J, with 6 bases between. The CDR3 extends over 12 amino acids. Here the CDR3 DNA reads TGTGCCAGCAGTTTGGGTTACTACGAGCAGTACTTC. Protein product: CASSLGYYEQYF.

The chain joins TRBV6-5 to TRBJ2-1, with TRBD1 matching over 8 bases. The CDR3 is 12 amino acids. The germline V gene has CDR1 MNHEY and CDR2 SVGAGI. The ends lost 5 bases at V and 8 bases at J; junction bases unmatched: 2. CDR3 bases: TGTGCCAGCAGTATGACAGGGGATGAGCAGTTCTTC. It encodes CASSMTGDEQFF.

The gene calls are TRBV5-1 and TRBJ2-7; the D gene is possibly TRBD1 (5 bases). The CDR3 spans 13 residues. Trimming stripped 4 bases from V and 2 bases from J, with 10 bases between. Germline assignment: CDR1 SGHRS and CDR2 YFSETQ. This chain's CDR3 is CASSLRVAYEQYF. The CDR3 nucleotides are TGCGCCAGCAGCCTCAGGGTCGCCTACGAGCAGTACTTC.

CDR3 bases: TGTGCCAGCAGTGAGGAACAGGGAGGGACAGATACGCAGTATTTT. It codes for CASSEEQGGTDTQYF. This chain links TRBV6-4 with TRBJ2-3, with D perhaps matching TRBD2 (7 bases). Germline CDR1 and CDR2: MRHNA and SNTAGT. V lost 3 bases and J lost 3, with 13 bases in between. This CDR3 contains 15 residues.

The chain is built from TRBV2 and TRBJ2-1, with 9 bases that match TRBD1. This CDR3 region has 17 residues. V shed 0 bases, J shed 7 bases, and the junction held 10 bases outside the gene matches. Germline V gene lookup returns CDR1 SNHLY and CDR2 FYNNEI. CDR3 coding DNA: TGTGCCAGCAGTGAAGCGGAGGACAGGGGATTCGGGAATGAGCAGTTCTTC. It is translated as CASSEAEDRGFGNEQFF.

This sequence joins TRBV14 and TRBJ1-2; D is possibly TRBD1 (5 bases). The germline V and J ends were trimmed by 2 bases and 2 bases, with 12 bases remaining between them. CDR3 length: 15 amino acids. CDR1 and CDR2 from the germline V gene are SGHDN and FVKESK. DNA of the CDR3: TGTGCCAGCAGCCAATCGGGGCTACTAAACTATGGCTACACCTTC. Its translation: CASSQSGLLNYGYTF.

This sequence joins TRBV20-1 and TRBJ2-1, with 10 bases aligning to TRBD2. The CDR3 contains 14 residues. The V and J ends lost 6 bases and 2 bases, in that order; junction bases with no gene match: 4. CDR1 is DFQATT and CDR2 is SNEGSKA in the germline V gene (reference sequence). CDR3 loop: CSALAGETYNEQFF. The CDR3, as DNA: TGCAGTGCCCTAGCGGGAGAAACCTACAATGAGCAGTTCTTC.

As to this clonotype: The junction departs from germline at one end; a sequencing error may be responsible. This chain uses TRBV12-3 or TRBV12-4 with TRBJ2-3, with TRBD2 matching over 10 bases. The CDR3 covers 13 residues. The CDR3 loop reads CASSVAGGLAQYF. The CDR3 DNA reads TGTGCCAGCAGTGTAGCGGGGGGCCTGGCGCAGTATTTT.

This clonotype showed up just once. The chain recombines TRBV9 with TRBJ2-3; 14 nucleotides align to TRBD2. From germline, CDR1 is SGDLS and CDR2 YYNGEE. The ends lost 3 bases at V and 0 bases at J; junction bases unmatched: 3. This CDR3 comprises 17 residues. CDR3 nucleotide sequence: TGTGCCAGCAGCGATGGGACTAGCGGGGGTAGCACAGATACGCAGTATTTT. This translates into CASSDGTSGGSTDTQYF. The variable domain in full, with the rest retrieved from reference TRBV9 and TRBJ2-3, is DSGVTQTPKHLITATGQRVTLRCSPRSGDLSVYWYQQSLDQGLQFLIQYYNGEERAKGNILERFSAQQFPDLHSELNLSSLELGDSALYFCASSDGTSGGSTDTQYFGPGTRLTVL.

J is TRBJ2-1 and V is TRBV13; 12 positions match TRBD2. Germline assignment: CDR1 PRHDT and CDR2 FYEKMQ (reference sequence). CDR3 length equals 16 residues. V was pared by 3 bases and J by 7 bases, with 7 bases of the junction left unmatched. CDR3 nucleotides: TGTGCCAGCAGCTTCAGAGCCGGGACTAGCGGGAATGAGCAGTTCTTC. Protein product: CASSFRAGTSGNEQFF. The whole variable domain, filled in from reference TRBV13 and TRBJ2-1, reads AAGVIQSPRHLIKEKRETATLKCYPIPRHDTVYWYQQGPGQDPQFLISFYEKMQSDKGSIPDRFSAQQFSDYHSELNMSSLELGDSALYFCASSFRAGTSGNEQFFGPGTRLTVL.

The sample holds one count of this clonotype. V gene TRBV12-3 or TRBV12-4 combines with J gene TRBJ2-3, with D hard to call. V dropped 2 bases and J dropped 0 bases, with 6 bases sitting between them. This CDR3 is 14 amino acids long. The CDR3 DNA reads TGTGCCAGCAGTTTATTTAGTAGCACAGATACGCAGTATTTT. Translated: CASSLFSSTDTQYF.

The V call is TRBV20-1, the J call TRBJ1-6, with a tentative D call TRBD1 (6 bases). Germline CDR1 and CDR2: DFQATT and SNEGSKA (reference sequence). The CDR3 is 15 amino acids. Trimming took off 0 bases at V and 10 bases at J, with 16 bases between the two ends. The DNA of the CDR3 is TGCAGTGCTAGAGAGGCGGGACATACAGCATCACCCCTCCACTTT. Residues: CSAREAGHTASPLHF.

This clonotype was counted a few times. This chain joins TRBV3-1 and TRBJ2-5, with D possibly being TRBD1 or TRBD2 (5 bases each). The V gene lost 4 bases and the J gene lost 1 base, with 10 bases spanning the gap. In germline, CDR1 is LGHDT, CDR2 YNNKEL (reference sequence). The CDR3 length is 14 residues. CDR3 DNA: TGTGCCAGCAGCCTTCAGGGACCCCAAGAGACCCAGTACTTC. Its protein is CASSLQGPQETQYF.

The rearrangement uses TRBV7-9 and TRBJ2-1; 13 positions agree with TRBD2. Germline CDR1 SEHNR, CDR2 FQNEAQ (reference sequence). The junction had 2 bases not matched to a gene; V was cut back by 5 bases and J by 10 bases. There are 13 residues in the CDR3. The CDR3, as DNA: TGTGCCAGCAGCCTGACTAGCGGGGGGGAGCAGTTCTTC. It is translated as CASSLTSGGEQFF.

This clonotype has only one observation. This chain joins TRBV4-3 and TRBJ2-7; D might be TRBD2 (5 bases). The CDR3 runs 15 residues. With 0 bases removed from V and 6 bases from J, the gap between germline ends came to 15 bases. Germline CDR1 and CDR2: LGHNA and YSLEER. CDR3 residues: CASSQEGPLDGEQYF. The CDR3 region has the DNA TGCGCCAGCAGCCAAGAGGGCCCACTAGACGGCGAGCAGTACTTC.

The rearrangement joins TRBV4-2 to TRBJ1-6; 7 bases line up with TRBD1. The CDR3 is made up of 15 amino acids. V lost 4 bases to trimming and J lost 11 bases; unmatched junction nucleotides: 11. Per the germline V gene, CDR1 is LGHNA and CDR2 is YNFKEQ. The CDR3 is CASSPSDREIPPLHF. The CDR3 bases are TGTGCCAGCAGCCCCTCCGACAGGGAAATCCCACCCCTCCACTTT.